This T cell receptor beta chain was observed in a study of blood T cell repertoires in COVID-19. Repertoires were generated with immunoSEQ multiplex PCR, while TCRdb's copy carries only in-frame clones and drops some. The repertoire holds around 70,000 clones, with around 88% as singletons. The sequenced material came from peripheral blood. The sequence was collected from a woman older than 75 with active or convalescent COVID-19.

The CDR3 coding sequence is TGTGCCAGTAGGGACAGGGTGGAGACCCAGTACTTC. Protein product: CASRDRVETQYF. The chain combines TRBV19 with TRBJ2-5; 8 bases map to TRBD1. V lost 6 bases to trimming and J lost 5 bases; unmatched junction nucleotides: 2. Germline V gene sequence: CDR1 LNHDA, CDR2 SQIVND (reference sequence). The CDR3 loop spans 12 amino acids.